Below, 22 T cell receptor beta chains from the same sample are listed, as sequenced in a study of blood T cells in healthy people across ages. Combining a sample-barcoded 5' primer with a J-beta primer mix, a second PCR ran for about 7 to 11 cycles. TCRdb reprocessed the 5' RACE reads via MiXCR and lists one record per CDR3 protein. The sample lists about 1,500,000 distinct CDR3 sequences; 42% were seen once. The sequenced material came from blood. The receptors here all came from a woman aged 18-30 years in good health.

This clonotype has a handful of counts. The V and J genes are TRBV7-2 and TRBJ1-1; perhaps TRBD1 as D (6 bases). Germline CDR1 and CDR2: SGHTA and FQGNSA. Deletions cut 5 bases from V and 1 base from J, with 14 bases between. This CDR3 region has 15 residues. The CDR3 coding sequence is TGTGCCAGCAGCCCTCGGACAGCCTGGAACACTGAAGCTTTCTTT. It yields the protein CASSPRTAWNTEAFF.

This clonotype showed up just a few times. The chain recombines TRBV10-3 with TRBJ2-1, with TRBD2 identical over 14 bases. CDR1 is ENHRY, CDR2 SYGVKD, per germline. CDR3 length equals 14 residues. Trimming cost V 7 bases and J 8 bases; bases outside gene matches: 4. The CDR3 DNA follows: TGTGCCATCACCCGACTAGCGGGAGGGTATGAGCAGTTCTTC. Encoded protein: CAITRLAGGYEQFF.

The rearrangement joins TRBV2 to TRBJ2-7; 10 bases match TRBD1. Germline V gene sequence: CDR1 SNHLY, CDR2 FYNNEI. Trimming removed 9 bases from V and 5 bases from J; junction bases left unmatched: 10. There are 14 residues in the CDR3. The CDR3 region has the DNA TGTGCCAGGAAAGTGACAGGGGGCGGCCACGAGCAGTACTTC. Protein product: CARKVTGGGHEQYF. Looking up the rest from reference TRBV2 and TRBJ2-7 gives the full variable domain: EPEVTQTPSHQVTQMGQEVILRCVPISNHLYFYWYRQILGQKVEFLVSFYNNEISEKSEIFDDQFSVERPDGSNFTLKIRSTKLEDSAMYFCARKVTGGGHEQYFGPGTRLTVT.

This clonotype was observed many times. A clone one base away is much larger, so this may be a read error. The chain joins TRBV7-8 to TRBJ1-4; TRBD1 is a possible D gene (6 bases). Germline CDR1 and CDR2: SGHVS and FQNEAQ. V was clipped by 6 bases and J by 6 bases, with 23 bases between them. The CDR3 is 17 amino acids. The CDR3 coding sequence is TGTGCCAGCAGTCGCGGAGCTGCAGGGGAGTTTTATGAAAAACTGTTTTTT. Translated, it gives CASSRGAAGEFYEKLFF.

This clonotype has just a few counts. The V call is TRBV5-1, the J call TRBJ2-3, with 9 bases matching TRBD2. The CDR3 runs 15 residues. Trimming removed 2 bases from V and 3 bases from J; junction bases left unmatched: 4. Per germline, CDR1 SGHRS and CDR2 YFSETQ. The CDR3 region has the DNA TGCGCCAGCAGCTTCGGGACTAGCACGACAGATACGCAGTATTTT. Its translation: CASSFGTSTTDTQYF. The complete variable domain, with remaining parts taken from reference TRBV5-1 and TRBJ2-3, reads KAGVTQTPRYLIKTRGQQVTLSCSPISGHRSVSWYQQTPGQGLQFLFEYFSETQRNKGNFPGRFSGRQFSNSRSEMNVSTLELGDSALYLCASSFGTSTTDTQYFGPGTRLTVL.

This clonotype was counted only a few times. The V gene is TRBV7-2, the J gene TRBJ2-2; 8 bases map to TRBD2. There are 16 residues in the CDR3. With 5 bases clipped from V and 4 bases from J, the junction kept 9 bases outside the gene matches. Germline loops: CDR1 SGHTA, CDR2 FQGNSA. CDR3 sequence: CASSPPRGGLTGELFF. As DNA, the CDR3 is TGTGCCAGCAGCCCCCCACGGGGGGGCCTCACCGGGGAGCTGTTTTTT.

This chain links TRBV12-3 or TRBV12-4 with TRBJ2-7; no definite D call. The CDR3 extends over 14 amino acids. V was pared by 6 bases and J by 4 bases, with 16 bases between. CDR3 sequence reads: CASSPAGMPYEQYF. The CDR3 nucleotides read TGTGCCAGCAGCCCGGCAGGTATGCCATACGAGCAGTACTTC.

The chain uses TRBV20-1 and TRBJ2-4, with D perhaps TRBD1 (7 bases). The CDR3 is 16 residues long. Trimming removed 5 bases at V and 3 bases at J, with 20 bases between. The germline CDR1 and CDR2 sequences are DFQATT and SNEGSKA (reference sequence). CDR3 DNA: TGCAGTGCTGAGGGGGGTGCCGGGACAGACAAAAACATTCAGTACTTC. Translating gives CSAEGGAGTDKNIQYF.

Here the CDR3 DNA reads TGTGCCAGCAGCTTCGGGATCCTGGAGACCCAGTACTTC. Protein product: CASSFGILETQYF. The gene calls are TRBV7-2 and TRBJ2-5; D might be TRBD2 (5 bases). CDR1 is SGHTA, CDR2 FQGNSA, per germline. The CDR3 is made up of 13 amino acids. Trimming pared 3 bases from V and 5 bases from J, leaving 10 bases between.

This clonotype came up a few times. Here the CDR3 reads CASSDADGIYEQYF. CDR3 bases: TGTGCCAGCAGTGACGCGGACGGCATCTACGAGCAGTACTTC. The chain carries TRBV13 and TRBJ2-7; D is ambiguous. Germline CDR1 and CDR2: PRHDT and FYEKMQ (reference sequence). This CDR3 has 14 residues. The ends were cut back, 6 bases at V and 3 bases at J, with 15 bases in the middle. The full variable domain, in which reference TRBV13 and TRBJ2-7 provide the parts outside the CDR3, is AAGVIQSPRHLIKEKRETATLKCYPIPRHDTVYWYQQGPGQDPQFLISFYEKMQSDKGSIPDRFSAQQFSDYHSELNMSSLELGDSALYFCASSDADGIYEQYFGPGTRLTVT.

Points on this clonotype: Germline and junction disagree at one end, which may indicate a read error. The chain couples TRBV20-1 to TRBJ2-1; 7 bases match TRBD2. The CDR3 covers 15 residues. Germline assignment: CDR1 DFQATT and CDR2 SNEGSKA (reference sequence). The CDR3 DNA follows: TGCAGTGCTAGAGATAAGGGAGCGGGGTACAATGGGCAGTTCTTC. It codes for CSARDKGAGYNGQFF.

There are a few counts of this clonotype. The chain employs TRBV6-5 and TRBJ2-5, with TRBD1 as a possible D gene (5 bases). The CDR3 loop spans 17 amino acids. Trimming left V 0 bases short and J 4 bases short, with 18 bases between. Germline CDR1 reads MNHEY; CDR2 reads SVGAGI. CDR3 in DNA: TGTGCCAGCAGTTACTCGATAGACCCTGGTCAGGGAGAGACCCAGTACTTC. It translates to CASSYSIDPGQGETQYF.

The sample holds a few counts of this clonotype. The CDR3 nucleotides read TGTGCCAGCACCAACGTCGCAGATACGCAGTATTTT. It encodes CASTNVADTQYF. V gene TRBV9 combines with J gene TRBJ2-3, with D hard to call. This CDR3 region has 12 residues. The V and J ends lost 6 bases and 4 bases respectively, with 9 bases between them. Germline V gives CDR1 SGDLS, CDR2 YYNGEE. The full variable domain, in which reference TRBV9 and TRBJ2-3 provide the parts outside the CDR3, is DSGVTQTPKHLITATGQRVTLRCSPRSGDLSVYWYQQSLDQGLQFLIQYYNGEERAKGNILERFSAQQFPDLHSELNLSSLELGDSALYFCASTNVADTQYFGPGTRLTVL.

The chain combines TRBV18 with TRBJ2-3; no definite D call. The germline V gene has CDR1 KGHSH and CDR2 LQKENI. V shed 4 bases and J shed 5 bases, with 19 bases lying between them. The CDR3 is made up of 16 amino acids. For the CDR3, the DNA is TGTGCCAGCTCACTGGTGGTCGAGCCTCCCGGAGATACGCAGTATTTT. As protein: CASSLVVEPPGDTQYF.

In its sample, this clonotype was seen a few times. This chain uses TRBV5-1 with TRBJ2-3; D not resolved. Per the germline V gene, CDR1 is SGHRS and CDR2 is YFSETQ. Trimming took off 1 base at V and 6 bases at J, with 15 bases between the two ends. This CDR3 has 15 residues. The CDR3: CASSLQAGGLDTQYF. The CDR3 nucleotides are TGCGCCAGCAGCTTGCAGGCAGGTGGCCTTGATACGCAGTATTTT.

This clonotype was counted only a few times. This rearrangement joins TRBV30 to TRBJ2-7; D gene ambiguous. Germline V CDR1 and CDR2: GTSNPN, SVGIG (reference sequence). The CDR3 spans 12 residues. V lost 2 bases and J 2 bases, leaving 7 bases between the germline ends. The CDR3 region is CAWSRAAYEQYF. The CDR3 region has the DNA TGTGCCTGGAGTCGGGCAGCCTACGAGCAGTACTTC. The variable domain in full, completed from reference TRBV30 and TRBJ2-7, reads SQTIHQWPATLVQPVGSPLSLECTVEGTSNPNLYWYRQAAGRGLQLLFYSVGIGQISSEVPQNLSASRPQDRQFILSSKKLLLSDSGFYLCAWSRAAYEQYFGPGTRLTVT.

This clonotype came up a few times. A read error may account for a junction end that differs from germline. The V call is TRBV3-1, the J call TRBJ2-1; D ambiguous. Looked up from germline, CDR1 is LGHDT and CDR2 is YNNKEL (reference sequence). The CDR3 is 13 residues long. Here the CDR3 DNA reads TGTGCCAGCAGACAAGAGAATGGGGATGAGCAGTTCTTC. Translation gives CASRQENGDEQFF.

V usage is TRBV20-1 and J usage is TRBJ2-3, with D possibly TRBD2 on 6 matching bases. The length of the CDR3 is 15 residues. Trimming pared 6 bases from V and 0 bases from J, leaving 16 bases between. Germline values: CDR1 DFQATT, CDR2 SNEGSKA (reference sequence). The DNA of the CDR3 is TGCAGTGCAAGACTAGTACCCCTGAGCACAGATACGCAGTATTTT. This encodes CSARLVPLSTDTQYF.

This clonotype appeared a few times. The chain joins TRBV7-8 to TRBJ2-7, with 11 nucleotides matching TRBD2. CDR1 SGHVS and CDR2 FQNEAQ come from the germline V gene. V was clipped by 5 bases and J by 4 bases; unmatched bases: 10. The CDR3 is 16 residues long. For the CDR3, the DNA is TGTGCCAGCAGCCCAGGAGCGGGACTAGCGGTGTACGAGCAGTACTTC. Its protein product is CASSPGAGLAVYEQYF.

This rearrangement joins TRBV10-2 to TRBJ1-2; D unresolved. This CDR3 comprises 13 residues. CDR1 WSHSY and CDR2 SAAADI come from the germline V gene. V was clipped by 3 bases and J by 1 base, with 6 bases between them. The CDR3 spells CASSDGDNYGYTF. The CDR3 DNA sequence: TGCGCCAGCAGTGACGGGGATAACTATGGCTACACCTTC.

This clonotype was seen only once. One junction end does not reproduce the germline sequence, and a read error may be involved. The J gene is TRBJ2-5, the V gene TRBV12-3 or TRBV12-4; D gene unclear. This CDR3 comprises 14 residues. The CDR3 protein is CAGSSPPEQETQYF. CDR3 sequence (DNA): TGTGCCGGCAGTTCCCCACCAGAGCAAGAGACCCAGTACTTC.

The rearrangement links TRBV20-1 to TRBJ1-5; D ambiguous. Germline-derived CDR1 and CDR2 are DFQATT and SNEGSKA (reference sequence). Between the trimmed V and J ends, which lost 3 bases and 5 bases, there was a span of 11 bases. The CDR3 is 13 amino acids. The CDR3 protein is CSASSTADQPQHF. The CDR3 DNA is TGCAGTGCTAGTTCGACGGCCGATCAGCCCCAGCATTTT.